This T cell receptor (beta chain) was captured in a study of T cell responses to AZD1222 COVID-19 vaccine. Points from the study as a whole: Vaccine-associated CD4 TCRs spanned spike, dominant at 160-218 and 743-854.

TCRdb's copy holds only in-frame clones and misses some; the assay was immunoSEQ multiplex PCR. The repertoire holds 150,000 to 200,000 clones, about 90% seen once, with approximately 0.5% in the top ten. Regarding this clone: Its antigen is undetermined.

The CDR3 length is 15 residues. The ends were cut back, 0 bases at V and 3 bases at J, with 9 bases in the middle. CDR1 is LGHNA and CDR2 is YSLEER in the germline V gene. The TCR originated in an adult in good health. Sequencing used peripheral blood, obtained on day 0 of AZD1222 vaccination. The J gene is TRBJ1-3, the V gene TRBV4-3; TRBD1 might be the D (5 bases). DNA of the CDR3: TGCGCCAGCAGCCAAGATTGGGGGGGTGGAAACACCATATATTTT. The encoded protein is CASSQDWGGGNTIYF.